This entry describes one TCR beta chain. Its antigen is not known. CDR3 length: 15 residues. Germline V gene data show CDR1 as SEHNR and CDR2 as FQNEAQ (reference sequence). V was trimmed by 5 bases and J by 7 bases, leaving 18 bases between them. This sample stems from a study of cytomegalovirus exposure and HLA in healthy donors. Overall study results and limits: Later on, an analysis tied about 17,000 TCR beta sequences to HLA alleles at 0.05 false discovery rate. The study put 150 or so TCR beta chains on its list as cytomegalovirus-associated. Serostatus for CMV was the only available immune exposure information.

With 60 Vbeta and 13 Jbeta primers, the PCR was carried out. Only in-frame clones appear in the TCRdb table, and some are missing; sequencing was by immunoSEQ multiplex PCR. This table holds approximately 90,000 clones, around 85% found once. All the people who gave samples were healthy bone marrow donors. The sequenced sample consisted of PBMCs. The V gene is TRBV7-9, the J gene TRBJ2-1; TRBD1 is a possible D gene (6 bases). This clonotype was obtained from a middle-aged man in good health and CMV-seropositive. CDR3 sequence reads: CASSQTGKGVNEQFF. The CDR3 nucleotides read TGTGCCAGCAGCCAAACAGGGAAGGGAGTTAATGAGCAGTTCTTC.